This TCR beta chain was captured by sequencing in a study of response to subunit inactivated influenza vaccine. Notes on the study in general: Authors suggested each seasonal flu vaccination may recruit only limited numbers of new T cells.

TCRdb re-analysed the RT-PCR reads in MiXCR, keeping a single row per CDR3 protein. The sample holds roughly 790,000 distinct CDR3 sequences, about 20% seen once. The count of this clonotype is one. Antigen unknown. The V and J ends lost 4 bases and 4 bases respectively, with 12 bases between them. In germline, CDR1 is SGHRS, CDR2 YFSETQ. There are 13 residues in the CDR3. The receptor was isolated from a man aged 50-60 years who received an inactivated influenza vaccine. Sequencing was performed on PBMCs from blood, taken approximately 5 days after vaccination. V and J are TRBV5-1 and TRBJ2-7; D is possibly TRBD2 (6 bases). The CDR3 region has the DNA TGCGCCAGCAGCATAGGTAGCGGATACGAGCAGTACTTC. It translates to CASSIGSGYEQYF.